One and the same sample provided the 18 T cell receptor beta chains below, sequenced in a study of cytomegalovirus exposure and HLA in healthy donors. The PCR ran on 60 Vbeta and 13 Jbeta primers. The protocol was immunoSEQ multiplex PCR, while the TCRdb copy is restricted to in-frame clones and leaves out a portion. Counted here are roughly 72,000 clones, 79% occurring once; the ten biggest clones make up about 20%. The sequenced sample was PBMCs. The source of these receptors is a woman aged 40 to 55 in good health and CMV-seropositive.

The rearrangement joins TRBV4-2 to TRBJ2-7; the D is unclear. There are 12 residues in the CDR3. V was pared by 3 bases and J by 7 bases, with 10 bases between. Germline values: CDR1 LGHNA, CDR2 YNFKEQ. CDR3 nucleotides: TGTGCCAGCAGCCACGGGTTGGGTGAGCAGTACTTC. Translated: CASSHGLGEQYF.

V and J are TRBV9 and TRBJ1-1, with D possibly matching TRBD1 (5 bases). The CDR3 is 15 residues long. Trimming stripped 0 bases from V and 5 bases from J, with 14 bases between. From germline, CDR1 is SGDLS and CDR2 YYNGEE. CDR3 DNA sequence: TGTGCCAGCAGCGTAGCTGGGGGGTTGGGAACTGAAGCTTTCTTT. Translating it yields CASSVAGGLGTEAFF. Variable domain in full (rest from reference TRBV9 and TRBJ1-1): DSGVTQTPKHLITATGQRVTLRCSPRSGDLSVYWYQQSLDQGLQFLIQYYNGEERAKGNILERFSAQQFPDLHSELNLSSLELGDSALYFCASSVAGGLGTEAFFGQGTRLTVV.

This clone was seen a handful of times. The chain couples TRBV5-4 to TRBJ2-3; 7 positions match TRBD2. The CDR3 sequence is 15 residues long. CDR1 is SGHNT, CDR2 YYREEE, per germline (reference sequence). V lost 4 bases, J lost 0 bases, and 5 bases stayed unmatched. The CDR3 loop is CASSPSGASTDTQYF. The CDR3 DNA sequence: TGTGCCAGCAGCCCCAGCGGGGCTAGCACAGATACGCAGTATTTT.

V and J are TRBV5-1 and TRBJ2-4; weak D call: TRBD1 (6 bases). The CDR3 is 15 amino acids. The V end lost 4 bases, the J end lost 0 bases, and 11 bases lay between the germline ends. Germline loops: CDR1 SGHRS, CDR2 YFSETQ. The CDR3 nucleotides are TGCGCCAGCAGCCCCCAGACAGGAGCCAAAAACATTCAGTACTTC. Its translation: CASSPQTGAKNIQYF.

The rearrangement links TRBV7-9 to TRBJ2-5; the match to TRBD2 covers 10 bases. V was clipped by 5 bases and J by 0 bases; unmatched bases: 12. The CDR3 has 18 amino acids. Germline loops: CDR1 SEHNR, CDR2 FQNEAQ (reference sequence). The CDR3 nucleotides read TGTGCCAGCAGCCCCCAGCGGGGGGGCCTGGGTTACCAAGAGACCCAGTACTTC. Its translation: CASSPQRGGLGYQETQYF.

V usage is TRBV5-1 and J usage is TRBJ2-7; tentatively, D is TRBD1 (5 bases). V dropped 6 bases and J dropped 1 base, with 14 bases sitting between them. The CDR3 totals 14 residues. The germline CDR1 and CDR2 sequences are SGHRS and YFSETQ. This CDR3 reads CASKTAKHSYEQYF. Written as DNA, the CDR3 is TGCGCCAGCAAGACAGCAAAACATTCCTACGAGCAGTACTTC.

This CDR3 is CASNKGGTGPTNGYTF. CDR3 DNA: TGTGCCAGCAACAAGGGAGGGACAGGGCCTACTAATGGCTACACCTTC. The V gene is TRBV2, the J gene TRBJ1-2, with 9 bases identical to TRBD1. The CDR3 consists of 16 residues. Germline assignment: CDR1 SNHLY and CDR2 FYNNEI. Trimming cost V 7 bases and J 6 bases; bases outside gene matches: 15.

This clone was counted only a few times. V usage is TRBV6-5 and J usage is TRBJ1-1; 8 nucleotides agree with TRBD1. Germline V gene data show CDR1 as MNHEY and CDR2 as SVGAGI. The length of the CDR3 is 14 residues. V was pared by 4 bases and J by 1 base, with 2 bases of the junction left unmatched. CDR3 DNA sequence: TGTGCCAGCAGTTTCAGGGGGCCGAACACTGAAGCTTTCTTT. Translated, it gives CASSFRGPNTEAFF.

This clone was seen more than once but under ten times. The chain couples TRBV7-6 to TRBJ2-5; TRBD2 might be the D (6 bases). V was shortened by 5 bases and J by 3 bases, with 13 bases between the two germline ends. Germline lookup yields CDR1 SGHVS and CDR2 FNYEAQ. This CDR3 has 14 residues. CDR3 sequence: CASSLQAGKETQYF. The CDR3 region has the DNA TGTGCCAGCAGCCTTCAGGCGGGGAAAGAGACCCAGTACTTC.

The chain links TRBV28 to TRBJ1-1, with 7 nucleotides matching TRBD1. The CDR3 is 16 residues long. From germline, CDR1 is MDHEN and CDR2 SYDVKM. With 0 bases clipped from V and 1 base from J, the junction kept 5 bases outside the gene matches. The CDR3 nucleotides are TGTGCCAGCAGTTTATGGTCGGGACAGTCGAACACTGAAGCTTTCTTT. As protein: CASSLWSGQSNTEAFF.

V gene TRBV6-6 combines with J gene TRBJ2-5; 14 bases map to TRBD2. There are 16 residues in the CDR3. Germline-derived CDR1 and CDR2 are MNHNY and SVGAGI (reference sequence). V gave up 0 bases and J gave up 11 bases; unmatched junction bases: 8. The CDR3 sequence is CASSYSGLAGESAQYF. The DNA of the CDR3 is TGTGCCAGCAGTTACTCGGGACTAGCGGGAGAAAGCGCGCAGTACTTC.

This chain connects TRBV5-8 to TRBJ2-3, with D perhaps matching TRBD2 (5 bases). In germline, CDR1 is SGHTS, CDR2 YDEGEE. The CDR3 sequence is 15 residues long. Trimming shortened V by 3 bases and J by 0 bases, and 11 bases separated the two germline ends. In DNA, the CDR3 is TGTGCCAGCAGCTCCGGGGATACTAGCACAGATACGCAGTATTTT. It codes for CASSSGDTSTDTQYF.

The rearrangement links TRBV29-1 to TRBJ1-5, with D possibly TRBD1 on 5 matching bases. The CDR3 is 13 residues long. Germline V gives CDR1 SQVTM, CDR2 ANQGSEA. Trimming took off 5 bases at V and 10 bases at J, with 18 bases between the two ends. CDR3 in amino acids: CSVRQGPSEPQHF. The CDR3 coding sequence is TGCAGCGTTCGTCAGGGCCCAAGCGAACCCCAGCATTTT.

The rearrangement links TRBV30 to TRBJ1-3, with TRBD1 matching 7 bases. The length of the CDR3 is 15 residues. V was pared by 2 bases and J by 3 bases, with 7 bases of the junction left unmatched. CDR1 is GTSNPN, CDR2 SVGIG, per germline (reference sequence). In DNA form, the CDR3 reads TGTGCCTGGAGTAAAACAGGGGTTGGTGGAAACACCATATATTTT. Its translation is CAWSKTGVGGNTIYF.

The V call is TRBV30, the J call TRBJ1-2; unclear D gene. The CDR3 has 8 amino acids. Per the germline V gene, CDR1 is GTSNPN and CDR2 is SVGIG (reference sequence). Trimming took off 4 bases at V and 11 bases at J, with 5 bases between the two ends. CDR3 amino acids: CAWNPYTF. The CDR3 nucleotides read TGTGCCTGGAATCCGTACACCTTC.

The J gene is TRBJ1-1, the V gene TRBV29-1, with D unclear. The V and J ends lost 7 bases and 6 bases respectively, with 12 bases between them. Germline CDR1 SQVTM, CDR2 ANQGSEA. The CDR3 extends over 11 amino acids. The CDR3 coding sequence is TGCAGCGCTGTTAATCCCCCTGAAGCTTTCTTT. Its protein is CSAVNPPEAFF.

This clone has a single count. For the CDR3, the DNA is TGTGCCAGCAGTCTCCCCCCGCCTGGGCTTAGCAATCAGCCCCAGCATTTT. It codes for CASSLPPPGLSNQPQHF. V is TRBV28 and J is TRBJ1-5; D is unresolved. Germline CDR1 reads MDHEN; CDR2 reads SYDVKM. Trimming cost V 5 bases and J 0 bases, with 17 bases left between them. The CDR3 has 17 residues. Supplemented by reference TRBV28 and TRBJ1-5, the full variable domain reads DVKVTQSSRYLVKRTGEKVFLECVQDMDHENMFWYRQDPGLGLRLIYFSYDVKMKEKGDIPEGYSVSREKKERFSLILESASTNQTSMYLCASSLPPPGLSNQPQHFGDGTRLSIL.

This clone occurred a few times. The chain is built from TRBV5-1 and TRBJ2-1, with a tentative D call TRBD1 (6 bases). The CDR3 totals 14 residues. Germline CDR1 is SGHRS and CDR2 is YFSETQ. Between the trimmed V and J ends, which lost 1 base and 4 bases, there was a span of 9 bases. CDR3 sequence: CASSLSQGYNEQFF. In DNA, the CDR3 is TGCGCCAGCAGCTTGTCACAGGGATACAATGAGCAGTTCTTC.